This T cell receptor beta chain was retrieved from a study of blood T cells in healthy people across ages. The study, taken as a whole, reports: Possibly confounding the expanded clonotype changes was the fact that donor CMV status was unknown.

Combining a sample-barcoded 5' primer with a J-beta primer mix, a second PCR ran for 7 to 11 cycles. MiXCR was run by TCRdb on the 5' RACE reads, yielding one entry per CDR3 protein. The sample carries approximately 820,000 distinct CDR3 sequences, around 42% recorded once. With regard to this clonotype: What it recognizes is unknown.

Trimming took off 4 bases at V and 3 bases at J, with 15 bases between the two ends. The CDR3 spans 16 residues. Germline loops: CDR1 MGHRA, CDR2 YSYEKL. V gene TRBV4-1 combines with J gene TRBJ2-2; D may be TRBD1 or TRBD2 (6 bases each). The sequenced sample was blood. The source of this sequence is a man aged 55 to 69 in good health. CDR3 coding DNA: TGCGCCAGCAGCCGGGCGCACAGGGAGGACACCGGGGAGCTGTTTTTT. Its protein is CASSRAHREDTGELFF.